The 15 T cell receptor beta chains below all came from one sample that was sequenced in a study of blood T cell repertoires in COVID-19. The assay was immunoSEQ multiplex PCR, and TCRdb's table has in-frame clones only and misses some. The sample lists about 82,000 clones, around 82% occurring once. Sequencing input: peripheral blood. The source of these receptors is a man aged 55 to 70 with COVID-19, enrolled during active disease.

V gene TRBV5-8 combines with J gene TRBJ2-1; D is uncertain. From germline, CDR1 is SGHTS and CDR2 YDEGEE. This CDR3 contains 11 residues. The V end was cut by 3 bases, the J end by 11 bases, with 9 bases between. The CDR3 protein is CASSWAEKQFF. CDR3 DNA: TGTGCCAGCAGCTGGGCTGAAAAGCAGTTCTTC.

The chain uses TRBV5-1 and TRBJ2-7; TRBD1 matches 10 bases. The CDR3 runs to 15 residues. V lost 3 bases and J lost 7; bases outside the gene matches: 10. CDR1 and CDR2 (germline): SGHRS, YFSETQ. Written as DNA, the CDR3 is TGCGCCAGCAGCTCCCGGCCTGGACAGGGGGTTGAGCAGTACTTC. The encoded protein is CASSSRPGQGVEQYF.

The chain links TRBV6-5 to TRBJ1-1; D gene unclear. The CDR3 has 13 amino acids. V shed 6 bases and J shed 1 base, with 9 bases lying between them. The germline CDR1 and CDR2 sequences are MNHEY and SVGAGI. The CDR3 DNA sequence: TGTGCCAGCAGCGGTGACTCGAACACTGAAGCTTTCTTT. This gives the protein CASSGDSNTEAFF.

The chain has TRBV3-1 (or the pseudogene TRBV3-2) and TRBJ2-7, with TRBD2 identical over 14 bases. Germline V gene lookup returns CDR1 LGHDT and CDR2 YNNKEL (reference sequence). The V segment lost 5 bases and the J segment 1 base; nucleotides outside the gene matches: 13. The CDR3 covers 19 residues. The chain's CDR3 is CASSSAGTSGRNRSYEQYF. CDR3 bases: TGTGCCAGCAGCTCAGCCGGGACTAGCGGGAGAAATAGGTCCTACGAGCAGTACTTC.

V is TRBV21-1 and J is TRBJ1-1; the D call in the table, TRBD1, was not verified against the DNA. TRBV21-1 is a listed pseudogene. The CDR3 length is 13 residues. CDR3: CASSKRHRVGAFF. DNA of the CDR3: TGTGCCAGCAGCAAAAGACACAGGGTAGGGGCTTTCTTT.

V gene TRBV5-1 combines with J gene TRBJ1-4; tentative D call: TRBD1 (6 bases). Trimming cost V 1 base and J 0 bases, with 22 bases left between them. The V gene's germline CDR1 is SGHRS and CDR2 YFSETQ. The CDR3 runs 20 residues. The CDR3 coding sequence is TGCGCCAGCAGCTTGATGGGGGACACCCCTGGTGGTACAACTAATGAAAAACTGTTTTTT. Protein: CASSLMGDTPGGTTNEKLFF.

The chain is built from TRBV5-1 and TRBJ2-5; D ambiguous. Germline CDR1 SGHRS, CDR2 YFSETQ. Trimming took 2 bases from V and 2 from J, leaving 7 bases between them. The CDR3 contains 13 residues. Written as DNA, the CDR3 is TGCGCCAGCAGCTTCGGGTCTCAAGAGACCCAGTACTTC. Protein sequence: CASSFGSQETQYF.

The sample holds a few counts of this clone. CDR3 bases: TGCGCCAGCAGCTTGGCAGGGGGCGGTGGCTACACCTTC. Protein product: CASSLAGGGGYTF. The chain couples TRBV5-1 to TRBJ1-2, with 8 bases matching TRBD1. Germline V gene lookup returns CDR1 SGHRS and CDR2 YFSETQ. The CDR3 loop spans 13 amino acids. Losses at the gene ends were 0 bases for V and 7 bases for J; bases not matched to a gene: 2.

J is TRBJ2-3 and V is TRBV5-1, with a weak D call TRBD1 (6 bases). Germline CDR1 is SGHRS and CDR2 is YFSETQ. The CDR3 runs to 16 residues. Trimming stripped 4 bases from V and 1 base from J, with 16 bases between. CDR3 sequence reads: CASSSIGGRGTDTQYF. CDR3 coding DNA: TGCGCCAGCAGCAGCATAGGGGGTAGGGGCACAGATACGCAGTATTTT.

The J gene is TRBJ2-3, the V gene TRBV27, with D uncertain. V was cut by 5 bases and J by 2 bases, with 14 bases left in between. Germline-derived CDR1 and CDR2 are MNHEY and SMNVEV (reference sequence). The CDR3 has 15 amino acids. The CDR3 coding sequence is TGTGCCAGCAGTCGAGGTGATTTTGCCACAGATACGCAGTATTTT. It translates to CASSRGDFATDTQYF.

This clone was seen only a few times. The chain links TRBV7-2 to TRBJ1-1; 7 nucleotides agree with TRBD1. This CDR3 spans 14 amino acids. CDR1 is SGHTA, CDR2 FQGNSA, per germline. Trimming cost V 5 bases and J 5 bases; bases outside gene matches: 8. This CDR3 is CASSLRQGGTEAFF. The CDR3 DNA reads TGTGCCAGCAGCCTGAGACAGGGAGGTACTGAAGCTTTCTTT.

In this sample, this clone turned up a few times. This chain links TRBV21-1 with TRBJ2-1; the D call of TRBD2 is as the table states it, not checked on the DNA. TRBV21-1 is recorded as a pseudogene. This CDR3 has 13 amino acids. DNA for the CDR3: TGTGCCAGCAGCATGTGGAGGTACAATGAGCAGTTCTTC. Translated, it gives CASSMWRYNEQFF.

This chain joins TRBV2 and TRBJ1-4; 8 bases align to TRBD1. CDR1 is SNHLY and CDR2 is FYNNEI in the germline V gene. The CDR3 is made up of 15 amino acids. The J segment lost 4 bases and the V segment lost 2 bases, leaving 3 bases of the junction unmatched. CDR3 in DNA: TGTGCCAGCAGTGAACTCGGACAGGGTAATGAAAAACTGTTTTTT. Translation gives CASSELGQGNEKLFF. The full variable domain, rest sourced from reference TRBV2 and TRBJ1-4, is EPEVTQTPSHQVTQMGQEVILRCVPISNHLYFYWYRQILGQKVEFLVSFYNNEISEKSEIFDDQFSVERPDGSNFTLKIRSTKLEDSAMYFCASSELGQGNEKLFFGSGTQLSVL.

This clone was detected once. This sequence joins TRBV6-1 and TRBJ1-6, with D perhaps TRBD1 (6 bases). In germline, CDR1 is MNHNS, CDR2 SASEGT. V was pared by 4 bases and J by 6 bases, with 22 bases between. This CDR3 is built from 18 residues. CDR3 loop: CASSVRPQQQGSNSPLHF. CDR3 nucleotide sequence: TGTGCCAGCAGTGTTAGACCACAACAACAGGGATCTAATTCACCCCTCCACTTT.

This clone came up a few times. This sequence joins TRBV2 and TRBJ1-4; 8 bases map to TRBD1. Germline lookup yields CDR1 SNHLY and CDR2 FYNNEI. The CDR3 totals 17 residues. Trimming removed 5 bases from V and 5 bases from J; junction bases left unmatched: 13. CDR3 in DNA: TGTGCCAGCAGTCTGACAGGGGTCCGATCGCTGAATGAAAAACTGTTTTTT. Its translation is CASSLTGVRSLNEKLFF. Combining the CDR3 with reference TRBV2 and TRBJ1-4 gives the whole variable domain EPEVTQTPSHQVTQMGQEVILRCVPISNHLYFYWYRQILGQKVEFLVSFYNNEISEKSEIFDDQFSVERPDGSNFTLKIRSTKLEDSAMYFCASSLTGVRSLNEKLFFGSGTQLSVL.